Included here is one TCR beta chain sequence, with context. What it binds is unknown. These data come from a study of Ad26.COV2.S vaccination and SARS-CoV-2 variants. Profiling relied on immunoSEQ multiplex PCR, and the TCRdb table lists in-frame clones only, not all of them. The data contain around 500,000 clones, around 89% of them singletons. CDR3 length: 14 amino acids. V shed 4 bases and J shed 4 bases, with 11 bases lying between them. Germline V gene data show CDR1 as MNHEY and CDR2 as SMNVEV (reference sequence). Study conclusions and caveats: People given the vaccine had a wider spike-specific TCR breadth than placebo recipients did. Comparable non-spike TCR breadth was observed in vaccine and placebo recipients.

Treatment here: roughly 19 received Ad26.COV2.S at low or high dose, single or two shots; several received placebo; per-sample allocation not given. After the first vaccine or placebo injection, samples were drawn on day 63. The sample came from a Boston adult aged 18-55 years. The TCR was taken from a person aged 18-60 years who received the Ad26.COV2.S COVID-19 vaccine or a placebo. Sequences were derived from peripheral blood, sampled in a trial of Ad26.COV2.S vaccine versus placebo. The rearrangement joins TRBV27 to TRBJ2-1; maybe TRBD1 (5 bases). The CDR3 sequence: CASSSGFGYNEQFF. The CDR3 DNA is TGTGCCAGCAGTTCAGGGTTTGGGTACAATGAGCAGTTCTTC.